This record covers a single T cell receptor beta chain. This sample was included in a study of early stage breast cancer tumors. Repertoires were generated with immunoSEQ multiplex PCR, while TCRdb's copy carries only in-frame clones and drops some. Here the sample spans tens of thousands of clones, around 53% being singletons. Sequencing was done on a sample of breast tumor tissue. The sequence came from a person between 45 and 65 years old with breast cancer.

In nucleotides, the CDR3 is TGCGCCAGCAGCCAAGTGGGACAGCTTATGAACACTGAAGCTTTCTTT. This translates into CASSQVGQLMNTEAFF. The chain couples TRBV4-3 to TRBJ1-1; 7 bases fit TRBD1. V shed 1 base and J 0 bases; nucleotides not matched to a gene: 5. Germline CDR1 is LGHNA and CDR2 is YSLEER. This CDR3 has 16 residues.